Shown below are 32 T cell receptor beta chains from a single sample sequenced in a study of T-cell memory formation after mild COVID-19. TCRdb analysed the 5' RACE reads with MiXCR anew, one entry per CDR3 protein. The table includes tens of thousands of distinct CDR3 sequences, roughly 16% detected once. The sample consisted of PBMCs or a T cell subset sorted from them (not recorded which). Receptors originate from a man younger than 35 who had mild COVID-19 (a few samples of this study predate the infection). Cell type and time point are not known.

This clonotype came up many times. This rearrangement joins TRBV6-5 to TRBJ2-1; D ambiguous. Germline loops: CDR1 MNHEY, CDR2 SVGAGI. With 6 bases removed from V and 7 bases from J, the gap between germline ends came to 10 bases. The CDR3 totals 12 residues. The CDR3 region is CASRLSVNEQFF. CDR3 DNA sequence: TGTGCCAGCAGGCTGTCGGTTAATGAGCAGTTCTTC.

This clonotype was detected a few times. The rearrangement links TRBV20-1 to TRBJ2-3; D assignment may be TRBD1 or TRBD2 (5 bases each). This CDR3 contains 13 residues. Germline V gives CDR1 DFQATT, CDR2 SNEGSKA (reference sequence). V was cut by 3 bases and J by 4 bases, with 11 bases left in between. CDR3 coding DNA: TGCAGTGCTAGGAGAGGGACGGCAGATACGCAGTATTTT. It codes for CSARRGTADTQYF.

The chain couples TRBV6-2 or TRBV6-3 to TRBJ2-5, with 7 nucleotides matching TRBD1. The CDR3 is made up of 16 amino acids. The germline gives CDR1 MNHEY, CDR2 SVGEGT. V was pared by 2 bases and J by 5 bases, with 11 bases of the junction left unmatched. The CDR3: CASSYRDRDVRETQYF. CDR3 nucleotide sequence: TGTGCCAGCAGTTACCGAGACAGGGATGTCCGCGAGACCCAGTACTTC.

The sample holds a few counts of this clonotype. The genes are TRBV6-5 and TRBJ1-6, with D uncertain. The CDR3 sequence is 13 residues long. V was shortened by 4 bases and J by 9 bases, with 10 bases between the two germline ends. CDR1 and CDR2 from the germline V gene are MNHEY and SVGAGI. The CDR3 nucleotides are TGTGCCAGCAGTTTCGGGGTTCGTTCACCCCTCCACTTT. Its translation is CASSFGVRSPLHF.

This clonotype has only a few counts. The CDR3 here is CASSRLETQYF. Written as DNA, the CDR3 is TGTGCCAGCAGCCGTTTGGAGACCCAGTACTTC. The rearrangement joins TRBV11-2 to TRBJ2-5, with D unclear. The CDR3 extends over 11 amino acids. Germline values: CDR1 SGHAT, CDR2 FQNNGV. Trimming removed 5 bases at V and 5 bases at J, with 6 bases between.

This clonotype was counted only a few times. The V call is TRBV14, the J call TRBJ2-1; D call uncertain. V lost 1 base, J lost 10 bases, and 11 bases lay in between. There are 13 residues in the CDR3. Germline V gene data show CDR1 as SGHDN and CDR2 as FVKESK. CDR3 sequence: CASSQVYSPEQFF. CDR3 in DNA: TGTGCCAGCAGCCAAGTCTACTCCCCCGAGCAGTTCTTC.

This clonotype was seen at least ten times. J is TRBJ1-6 and V is TRBV12-3 or TRBV12-4; the D is unclear. Trimming cost V 4 bases and J 0 bases, with 19 bases left between them. The CDR3 runs 19 residues. The CDR3 coding sequence is TGTGCCAGCAGTTGGACGGTGGACTTATACCGCTCCTATAATTCACCCCTCCACTTT. This sequence encodes CASSWTVDLYRSYNSPLHF.

This clonotype was observed a handful of times. This CDR3 is CASSLAPGGYGYTF. CDR3 nucleotides: TGTGCCAGCAGCTTAGCCCCAGGCGGCTATGGCTACACCTTC. The chain has TRBV7-9 and TRBJ1-2; D is unresolved. The V gene's germline CDR1 is SEHNR and CDR2 FQNEAQ (reference sequence). CDR3 length equals 14 residues. The V and J ends lost 0 bases and 4 bases respectively, with 9 bases between them.

This clonotype turned up a few times. This chain links TRBV29-1 with TRBJ2-7, with D possibly matching TRBD1 (5 bases). Trimming removed 4 bases from V and 6 bases from J, with 10 bases in between. The CDR3 consists of 11 residues. The germline gives CDR1 SQVTM, CDR2 ANQGSEA. The CDR3 is CSVVRGFEQYF. The DNA for the CDR3 is TGCAGCGTTGTTAGGGGCTTCGAGCAGTACTTC.

The gene calls are TRBV2 and TRBJ2-3, with no clear D. Deletions cut 6 bases from V and 2 bases from J, with 18 bases between. The germline CDR1 and CDR2 sequences are SNHLY and FYNNEI. The CDR3 runs 16 residues. CDR3 in DNA: TGTGCCAGCAGCTTTCCGGGTCAGACATACACAGATACGCAGTATTTT. Translated, it gives CASSFPGQTYTDTQYF.

The chain has TRBV4-2 and TRBJ2-3, with D perhaps TRBD2 (6 bases). The CDR3 is 17 amino acids. The ends were cut back, 0 bases at V and 0 bases at J, with 13 bases in the middle. Germline values: CDR1 LGHNA, CDR2 YNFKEQ. CDR3 amino acids: CASSQERDLTSTDTQYF. The CDR3 DNA is TGTGCCAGCAGCCAAGAACGGGACTTAACTAGCACAGATACGCAGTATTTT.

This clonotype has more than one count but fewer than ten. The V call is TRBV11-2, the J call TRBJ2-7; 9 positions agree with TRBD2. The CDR3 has 14 residues. The germline V gene has CDR1 SGHAT and CDR2 FQNNGV. V lost 5 bases to trimming and J lost 7 bases; unmatched junction nucleotides: 9. The chain's CDR3 is CASSDLAGWEEQYF. The DNA for the CDR3 is TGTGCCAGCAGCGATCTAGCGGGGTGGGAAGAGCAGTACTTC.

The chain has TRBV27 and TRBJ2-3, with TRBD1 identical over 10 bases. CDR3 size: 13 residues. Germline values: CDR1 MNHEY, CDR2 SMNVEV (reference sequence). V lost 8 bases and J lost 4; bases outside the gene matches: 3. CDR3 coding DNA: TGTGCCAGCGGACAGGGGGGGGCAGATACGCAGTATTTT. It encodes CASGQGGADTQYF.

This rearrangement joins TRBV5-1 to TRBJ2-7; no clear D. CDR3 length: 15 residues. V gave up 0 bases and J gave up 5 bases, with 15 bases separating them. Germline V gives CDR1 SGHRS, CDR2 YFSETQ. The CDR3 here is CASSLVHGVYHEQYF. The CDR3, as DNA: TGCGCCAGCAGCTTGGTACATGGGGTTTACCACGAGCAGTACTTC.

This clonotype was detected ten times or more. The CDR3 DNA reads as TGCGCCAGCAGCCAAGGAGGCTACGAGCAGTACTTC. This sequence encodes CASSQGGYEQYF. The chain joins TRBV4-3 to TRBJ2-7; D uncertain. This CDR3 has 12 residues. Trimming took 1 base from V and 3 from J, leaving 4 bases between them. Germline assignment: CDR1 LGHNA and CDR2 YSLEER.

In this sample, this clonotype turned up many times. The chain is built from TRBV27 and TRBJ2-6; D uncertain. Trimming cost V 6 bases and J 0 bases, with 18 bases left between them. Germline V gene sequence: CDR1 MNHEY, CDR2 SMNVEV (reference sequence). The CDR3 spans 18 residues. The CDR3 nucleotides read TGTGCCAGCAGATCCACCTCGAGTTGGCGCTCTGGGGCCAACGTCCTGACTTTC. As protein: CASRSTSSWRSGANVLTF.

This clonotype was recorded once. V usage is TRBV23-1 and J usage is TRBJ2-7; a possible D gene is TRBD1 (6 bases). TRBV23-1 is identified as an open reading frame with a role that is uncertain. The CDR3 loop spans 13 amino acids. Trimming took off 6 bases at V and 1 base at J, with 10 bases between the two ends. The CDR3 here is CASSQQGSYEQYV. In DNA, the CDR3 is TGCGCCAGCAGCCAACAGGGATCCTACGAGCAGTACGTC.

This clonotype was recorded many times. The V call is TRBV7-2, the J call TRBJ2-5, with 7 bases fitting TRBD2. CDR3 size: 13 residues. After removal of 3 bases from V and 5 bases from J, the junction contained 3 bases not matched to a gene. Germline CDR1 reads SGHTA; CDR2 reads FQGNSA. The CDR3 bases are TGTGCCAGCAGCTTCGGGGACTACGAGACCCAGTACTTC. Translated: CASSFGDYETQYF.

The chain carries TRBV11-1 and TRBJ2-7; D gene unclear. V lost 5 bases, J lost 3 bases, and 11 bases lay in between. The CDR3 consists of 13 residues. Germline loops: CDR1 SGHAT, CDR2 FQDESV (reference sequence). DNA of the CDR3: TGTGCCAGCAGCCACGGTCCCAACTACGAGCAGTACGTC. As protein: CASSHGPNYEQYV.

This clonotype was picked up a small number of times. The genes are TRBV19 and TRBJ1-1; 12 nucleotides match TRBD1. The CDR3 covers 14 residues. After removal of 3 bases from V and 7 bases from J, the junction contained 3 bases not matched to a gene. The V gene's germline CDR1 is LNHDA and CDR2 SQIVND (reference sequence). CDR3 in amino acids: CASSMGTGGFEAFF. CDR3 coding DNA: TGTGCCAGTAGTATGGGGACAGGGGGCTTTGAAGCTTTCTTT.

This clonotype was observed a few times. The chain joins TRBV7-9 to TRBJ2-1, with 8 bases fitting TRBD2. The CDR3 loop spans 16 amino acids. Trimming cost V 4 bases and J 1 base; bases outside gene matches: 6. Germline CDR1 SEHNR, CDR2 FQNEAQ (reference sequence). In DNA form, the CDR3 reads TGTGCCAGCAGCTCTCCCGGACTAGCTTCCTACAATGAGCAGTTCTTC. This gives the protein CASSSPGLASYNEQFF.

This clonotype occurred a few times. This sequence joins TRBV7-3 and TRBJ2-1, with 8 bases that match TRBD2. Germline assignment: CDR1 SGHTA and CDR2 FQGTGA. This CDR3 comprises 16 residues. V shed 5 bases, J shed 10 bases, and the junction held 16 bases outside the gene matches. CDR3 nucleotide sequence: TGTGCCAGCAGCGATAGAGGTTCGGGGGGGCTAGGAGAGCAGTTCTTC. Translating it yields CASSDRGSGGLGEQFF.

The chain uses TRBV12-3 or TRBV12-4 and TRBJ2-2; possible D gene TRBD2, 6 bases. V was trimmed by 5 bases and J by 0 bases, leaving 13 bases between them. The CDR3 sequence is 16 residues long. Written as DNA, the CDR3 is TGTGCCAGCAGTCCCATGGGGGGATCGAACACCGGGGAGCTGTTTTTT. Its protein is CASSPMGGSNTGELFF.

This clonotype has more than one count but fewer than ten. This chain joins TRBV6-5 and TRBJ1-5, with no clear D. There are 14 residues in the CDR3. The germline V and J ends were trimmed by 6 bases and 1 base, with 10 bases remaining between them. The germline CDR1 and CDR2 sequences are MNHEY and SVGAGI. The CDR3 nucleotides read TGTGCCAGCAGCCTCGGACTGAGCAATCAGCCCCAGCATTTT. It translates to CASSLGLSNQPQHF.

The chain is built from TRBV25-1 and TRBJ2-1, with 7 bases matching TRBD1. V shed 3 bases and J 5 bases; nucleotides not matched to a gene: 7. The CDR3 has 15 amino acids. From germline, CDR1 is MGHDK and CDR2 SYGVNS. The CDR3 bases are TGTGCCAGCAGTGAGGGGGACAGTGATAACAATGAGCAGTTCTTC. Translating it yields CASSEGDSDNNEQFF.

This clonotype was detected only a few times. This chain links TRBV7-9 with TRBJ1-1, with D unclear. The V and J ends lost 6 bases and 4 bases respectively, with 15 bases between them. The germline V gene encodes CDR1 SEHNR and CDR2 FQNEAQ (reference sequence). The CDR3 has 14 amino acids. CDR3 in DNA: TGTGCCAGCAGGTCCGACTGGGGTACCACTGAAGCTTTCTTT. Its protein product is CASRSDWGTTEAFF.

This clonotype has just a few counts. The rearrangement uses TRBV12-3 or TRBV12-4 and TRBJ1-5, with D hard to call. V was trimmed by 2 bases and J by 4 bases, leaving 9 bases between them. CDR3 length: 14 amino acids. CDR3 sequence reads: CASSLLSENQPQHF. In nucleotides, the CDR3 is TGTGCCAGCAGTTTACTTTCAGAGAATCAGCCCCAGCATTTT.

This clonotype has a handful of counts. V gene TRBV4-2 combines with J gene TRBJ2-1; unclear D gene. Germline assignment: CDR1 LGHNA and CDR2 YNFKEQ. This CDR3 has 13 amino acids. V was trimmed by 1 base and J by 7 bases, leaving 8 bases between them. Here the CDR3 DNA reads TGTGCCAGCAGCCAAGTAGTGGGTAATGAGCAGTTCTTC. Its translation: CASSQVVGNEQFF.

V gene TRBV5-5 combines with J gene TRBJ2-2; maybe TRBD2 (6 bases). Germline V gives CDR1 SGHKS, CDR2 YYEKEE (reference sequence). CDR3 length: 15 amino acids. Trimming shortened V by 1 base and J by 3 bases, and 10 bases separated the two germline ends. CDR3 region: CASSLSWGDTGELFF. In DNA form, the CDR3 reads TGTGCCAGCAGCTTGTCATGGGGGGACACCGGGGAGCTGTTTTTT.

This clonotype appeared a few times. The genes are TRBV5-6 and TRBJ1-1, with a weak D call TRBD1 (5 bases). V dropped 7 bases and J dropped 5 bases, with 15 bases sitting between them. The CDR3 is 13 amino acids. Looked up from germline, CDR1 is SGHDT and CDR2 is YYEEEE. CDR3 sequence (DNA): TGTGCCAGCTCCGGGACCAGGGATACTGAAGCTTTCTTT. Amino acid sequence: CASSGTRDTEAFF. The full variable domain, with the rest looked up from reference TRBV5-6 and TRBJ1-1, is DAGVTQSPTHLIKTRGQQVTLRCSPKSGHDTVSWYQQALGQGPQFIFQYYEEEERQRGNFPDRFSGHQFPNYSSELNVNALLLGDSALYLCASSGTRDTEAFFGQGTRLTVV.

There are a few counts of this clonotype. V usage is TRBV29-1 and J usage is TRBJ1-2; 7 positions agree with TRBD1. V lost 4 bases and J lost 5; bases outside the gene matches: 4. The CDR3 has 12 amino acids. In germline, CDR1 is SQVTM, CDR2 ANQGSEA. The CDR3 DNA sequence: TGCAGCGTTGCCACAGGGGCGTATGGCTACACCTTC. It yields the protein CSVATGAYGYTF.

A few counts support this clonotype. The V and J genes are TRBV5-6 and TRBJ2-3; no clear D gene. There are 12 residues in the CDR3. The V end was cut by 3 bases, the J end by 5 bases, with 7 bases between. Germline CDR1 SGHDT, CDR2 YYEEEE. CDR3 sequence (DNA): TGTGCCAGCAGCTCTTGGAGAGATACGCAGTATTTT. Translation gives CASSSWRDTQYF.